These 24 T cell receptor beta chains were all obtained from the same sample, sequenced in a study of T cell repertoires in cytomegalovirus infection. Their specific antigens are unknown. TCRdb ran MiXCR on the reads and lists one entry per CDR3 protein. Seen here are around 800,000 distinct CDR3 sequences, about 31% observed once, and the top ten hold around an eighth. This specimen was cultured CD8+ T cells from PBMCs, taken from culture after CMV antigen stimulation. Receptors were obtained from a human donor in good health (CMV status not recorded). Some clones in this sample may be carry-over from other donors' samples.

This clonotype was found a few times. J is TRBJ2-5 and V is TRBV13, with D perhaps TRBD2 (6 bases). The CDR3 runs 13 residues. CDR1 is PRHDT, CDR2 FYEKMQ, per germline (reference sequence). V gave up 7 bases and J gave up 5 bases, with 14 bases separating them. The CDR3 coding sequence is TGTGCCAGCAACTATCGGGGGAGGGAGACCCAGTACTTC. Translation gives CASNYRGRETQYF.

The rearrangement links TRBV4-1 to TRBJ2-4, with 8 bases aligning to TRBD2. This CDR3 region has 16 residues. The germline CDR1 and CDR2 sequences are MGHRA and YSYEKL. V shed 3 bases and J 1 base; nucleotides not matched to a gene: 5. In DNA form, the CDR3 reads TGCGCCAGCAGCCACGGTAGCGGGAAGGCCAAAAACATTCAGTACTTC. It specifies CASSHGSGKAKNIQYF.

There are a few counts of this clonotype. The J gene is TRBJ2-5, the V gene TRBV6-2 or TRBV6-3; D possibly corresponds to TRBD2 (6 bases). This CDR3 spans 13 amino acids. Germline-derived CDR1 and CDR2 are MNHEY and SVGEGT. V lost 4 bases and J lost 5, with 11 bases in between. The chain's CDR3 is CASSWDWVETQYF. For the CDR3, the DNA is TGTGCCAGCAGTTGGGACTGGGTTGAGACCCAGTACTTC.

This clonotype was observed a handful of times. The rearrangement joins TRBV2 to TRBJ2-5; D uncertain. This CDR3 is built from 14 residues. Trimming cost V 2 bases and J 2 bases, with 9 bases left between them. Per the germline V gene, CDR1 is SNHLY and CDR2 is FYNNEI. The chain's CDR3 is CASSESPGQETQYF. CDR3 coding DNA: TGTGCCAGCAGTGAAAGTCCAGGACAAGAGACCCAGTACTTC.

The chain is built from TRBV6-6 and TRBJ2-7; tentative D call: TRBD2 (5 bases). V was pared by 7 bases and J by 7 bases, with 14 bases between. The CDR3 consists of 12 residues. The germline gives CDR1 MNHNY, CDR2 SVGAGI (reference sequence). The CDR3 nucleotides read TGTGCCAGCACCTCGGACTTAGGGGAGCAGTACGTC. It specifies CASTSDLGEQYV.

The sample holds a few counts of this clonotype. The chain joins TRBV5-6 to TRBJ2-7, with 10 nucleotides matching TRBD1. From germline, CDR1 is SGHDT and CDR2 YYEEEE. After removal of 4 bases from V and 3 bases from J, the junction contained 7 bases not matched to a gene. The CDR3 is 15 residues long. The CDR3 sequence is CASSADRGSLYEQYF. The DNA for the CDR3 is TGTGCCAGCAGCGCGGACAGGGGGTCTCTCTACGAGCAGTACTTC.

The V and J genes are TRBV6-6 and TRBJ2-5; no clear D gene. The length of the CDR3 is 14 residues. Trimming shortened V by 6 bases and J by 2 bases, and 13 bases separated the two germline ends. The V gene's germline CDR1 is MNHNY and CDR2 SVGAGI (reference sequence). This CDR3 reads CASRTRNIQETQYF. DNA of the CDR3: TGTGCCAGCAGGACCCGCAATATACAAGAGACCCAGTACTTC.

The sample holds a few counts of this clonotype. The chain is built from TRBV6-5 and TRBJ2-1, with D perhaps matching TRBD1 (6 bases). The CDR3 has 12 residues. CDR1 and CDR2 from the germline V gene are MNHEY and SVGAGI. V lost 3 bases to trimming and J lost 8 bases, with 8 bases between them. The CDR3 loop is CASSYGTYEQFF. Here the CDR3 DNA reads TGTGCCAGCAGTTATGGGACATATGAGCAGTTCTTC.

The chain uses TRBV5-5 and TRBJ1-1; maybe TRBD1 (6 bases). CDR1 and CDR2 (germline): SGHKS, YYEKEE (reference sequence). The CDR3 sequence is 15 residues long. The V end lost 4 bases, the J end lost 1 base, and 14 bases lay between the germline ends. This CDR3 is CASSPHGGANTEAFF. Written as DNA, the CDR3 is TGTGCCAGCAGCCCTCACGGGGGGGCGAACACTGAAGCTTTCTTT.

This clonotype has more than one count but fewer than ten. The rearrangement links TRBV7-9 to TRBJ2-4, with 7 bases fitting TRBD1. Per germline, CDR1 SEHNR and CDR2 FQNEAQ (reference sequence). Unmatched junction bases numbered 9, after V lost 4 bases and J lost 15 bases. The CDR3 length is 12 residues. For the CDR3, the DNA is TGTGCCAGCAGCTCCACAGGGGTGGGTCTGTACTTC. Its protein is CASSSTGVGLYF.

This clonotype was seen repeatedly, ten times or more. The CDR3 reads CASSSSDRGADTQYF. CDR3 in DNA: TGTGCCAGCAGCTCCTCGGACAGGGGAGCAGATACGCAGTATTTT. The chain couples TRBV7-2 to TRBJ2-3, with 9 positions matching TRBD1. J gave up 4 bases and V 4 bases, and 6 bases lay outside the gene matches. Germline V lookup: CDR1 SGHTA, CDR2 FQGNSA. The CDR3 runs to 15 residues.

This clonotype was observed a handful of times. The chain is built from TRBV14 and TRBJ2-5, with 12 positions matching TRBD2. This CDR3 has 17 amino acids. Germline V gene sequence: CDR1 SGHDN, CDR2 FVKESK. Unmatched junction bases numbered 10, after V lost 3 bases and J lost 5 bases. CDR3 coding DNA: TGTGCCAGCAGCCACTTGGAACGACTAGCGGGGGACGAGACCCAGTACTTC. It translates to CASSHLERLAGDETQYF.

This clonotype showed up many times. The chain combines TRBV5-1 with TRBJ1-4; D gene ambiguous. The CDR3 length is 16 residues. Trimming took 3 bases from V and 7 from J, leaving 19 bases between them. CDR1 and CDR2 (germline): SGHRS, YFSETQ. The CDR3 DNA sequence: TGCGCCAGCAGCTCGTACAAGGGTGTTGATGGTGAAAAACTGTTTTTT. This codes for CASSSYKGVDGEKLFF.

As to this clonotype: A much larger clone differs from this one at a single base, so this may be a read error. The CDR3 nucleotides read TGTGCCATCCTGAGACAGGGGGCAACTAATGAAAAACTGTTTTTT. It yields the protein CAILRQGATNEKLFF. The chain has TRBV7-9 and TRBJ1-4; 9 nucleotides line up with TRBD1. Germline loops: CDR1 SEHNR, CDR2 FQNEAQ (reference sequence). The CDR3 runs to 15 residues. J was trimmed by 0 bases and V by 10 bases; bases with no gene match: 6.

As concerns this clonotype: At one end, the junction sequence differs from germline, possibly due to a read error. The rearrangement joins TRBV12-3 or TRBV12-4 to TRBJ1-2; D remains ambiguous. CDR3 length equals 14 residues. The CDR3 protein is CASSFFTTNYGHTF. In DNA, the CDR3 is TGTGCCAGCAGTTTTTTCACGACTAACTATGGCCACACCTTC.

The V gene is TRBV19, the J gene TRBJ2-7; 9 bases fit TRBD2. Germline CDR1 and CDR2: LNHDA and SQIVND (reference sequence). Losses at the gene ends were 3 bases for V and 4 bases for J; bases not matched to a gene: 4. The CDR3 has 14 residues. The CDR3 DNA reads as TGTGCCAGTAGTATCGTAGCGGGAGAATACGAGCAGTACTTC. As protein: CASSIVAGEYEQYF.

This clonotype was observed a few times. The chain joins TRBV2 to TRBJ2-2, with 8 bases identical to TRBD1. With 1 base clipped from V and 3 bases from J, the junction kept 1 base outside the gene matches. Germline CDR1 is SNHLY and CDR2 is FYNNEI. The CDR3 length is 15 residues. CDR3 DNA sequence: TGTGCCAGCAGTGAAGGACAGGGGTACACCGGGGAGCTGTTTTTT. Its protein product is CASSEGQGYTGELFF.

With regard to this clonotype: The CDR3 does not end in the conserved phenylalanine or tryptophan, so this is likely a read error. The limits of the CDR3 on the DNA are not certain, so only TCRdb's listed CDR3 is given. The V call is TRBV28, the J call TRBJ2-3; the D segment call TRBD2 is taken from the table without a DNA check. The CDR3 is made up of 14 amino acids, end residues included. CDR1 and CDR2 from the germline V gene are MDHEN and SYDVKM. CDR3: CASSLYLAGEDTQY.

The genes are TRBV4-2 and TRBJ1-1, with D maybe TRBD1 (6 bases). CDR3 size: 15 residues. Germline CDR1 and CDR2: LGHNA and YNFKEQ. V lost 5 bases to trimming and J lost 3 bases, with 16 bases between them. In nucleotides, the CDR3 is TGTGCCAGCAGCGACGGACAGCAATGGTACACTGAAGCTTTCTTT. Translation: CASSDGQQWYTEAFF.

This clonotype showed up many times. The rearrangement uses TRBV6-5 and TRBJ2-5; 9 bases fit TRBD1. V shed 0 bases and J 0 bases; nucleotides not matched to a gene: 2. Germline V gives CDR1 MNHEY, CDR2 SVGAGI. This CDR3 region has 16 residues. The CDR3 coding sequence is TGTGCCAGCAGTTACTCGACAGGGGGGTACCAAGAGACCCAGTACTTC. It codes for CASSYSTGGYQETQYF.

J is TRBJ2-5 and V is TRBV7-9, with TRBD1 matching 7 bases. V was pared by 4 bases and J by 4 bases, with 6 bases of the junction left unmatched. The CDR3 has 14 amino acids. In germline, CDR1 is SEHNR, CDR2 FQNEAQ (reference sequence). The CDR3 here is CASSSPTGSETQYF. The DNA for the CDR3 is TGTGCCAGCAGCTCTCCGACAGGGTCAGAGACCCAGTACTTC.

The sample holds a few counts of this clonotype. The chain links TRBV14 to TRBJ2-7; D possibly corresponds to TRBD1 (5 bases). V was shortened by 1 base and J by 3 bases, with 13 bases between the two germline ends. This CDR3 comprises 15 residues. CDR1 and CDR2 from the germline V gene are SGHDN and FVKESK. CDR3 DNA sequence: TGTGCCAGCAGCCAAGTGGACACCCCTTACTACGAGCAGTACGTC. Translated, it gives CASSQVDTPYYEQYV.

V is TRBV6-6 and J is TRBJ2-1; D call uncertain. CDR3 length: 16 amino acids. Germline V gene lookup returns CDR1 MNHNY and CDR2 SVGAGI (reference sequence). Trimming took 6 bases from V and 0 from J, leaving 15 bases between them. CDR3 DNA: TGTGCCAGCAGCCACATTACAGTTGGCTCCTACAATGAGCAGTTCTTC. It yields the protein CASSHITVGSYNEQFF.

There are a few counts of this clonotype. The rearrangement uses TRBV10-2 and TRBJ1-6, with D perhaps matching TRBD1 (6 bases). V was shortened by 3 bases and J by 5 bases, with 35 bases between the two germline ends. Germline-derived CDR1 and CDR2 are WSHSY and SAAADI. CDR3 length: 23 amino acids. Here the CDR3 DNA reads TGCGCCAGCAGTGACCTCCGGGACACCCAGTTTGTGAGGGGACTACATCATAATTCACCCCTCCACTTT. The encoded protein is CASSDLRDTQFVRGLHHNSPLHF.